A selection of T cell receptor beta chains follows, all from one sample in a study of blood T cell repertoires in COVID-19. Method: immunoSEQ multiplex PCR; TCRdb's copy keeps in-frame clones and lacks some. The sample carries about 330,000 clones, about nine tenths recorded once. Sequenced: PBMCs or T cells enriched from blood (not recorded which). The source of these receptors is a woman between 18 and 29 years old who had recovered from COVID-19. Both conserved end residues are part of each CDR3. A D gene is named only where the DNA matches it firmly. Size tells how often a clone was seen (once, few, many) or the class of an expanded clone, and some rows leave it out.

v_call,clone_size,j_call,d_call,cdr3_aa,cdr3_nt
TRBV7-9,few,TRBJ1-1,TRBD1,CASSLGKIRDRNTEAFF,TGTGCCAGCAGCTTAGGTAAGATCCGGGACAGGAACACTGAAGCTTTCTTT
TRBV4-1,-,TRBJ1-1,-,CASSQSPGPGTEAFF,TGCGCCAGCAGCCAATCCCCGGGTCCGGGCACTGAAGCTTTCTTT
TRBV4-2,-,TRBJ1-1,-,CASSPPGGDAEAFF,TGTGCCAGCAGCCCGCCGGGGGGAGACGCTGAAGCTTTCTTT
TRBV28,-,TRBJ1-3,-,CASSSQGLEGNTIYF,TGTGCCAGCAGCTCCCAGGGTTTGGAAGGAAACACCATATATTTT
TRBV6-5,-,TRBJ2-1,TRBD2,CASRSGLAGTVEQFF,TGTGCCAGCAGATCGGGACTAGCGGGGACAGTGGAGCAGTTCTTC
TRBV7-8,once,TRBJ2-5,-,CASSLAHRGAAETQYF,TGTGCCAGCAGCTTAGCGCATAGGGGTGCTGCGGAGACCCAGTACTTC
TRBV30,-,TRBJ1-2,TRBD1,CAWSVGQGFDSTF,TGTGCCTGGAGTGTGGGACAGGGATTTGACAGTACCTTC
TRBV9,-,TRBJ2-3,TRBD1,CASSVEGQGYTDTQYF,TGTGCCAGCAGCGTAGAGGGACAGGGGTACACAGATACGCAGTATTTT
TRBV19,-,TRBJ2-6,-,CASNGRGRGANVLTF,TGTGCCAGTAACGGGAGGGGGCGAGGGGCCAACGTCCTGACTTTC
TRBV3-1/TRBV3-2,once,TRBJ1-1,-,CASSQGGLNTEAFF,TGTGCCAGCAGCCAAGGAGGGTTGAACACTGAAGCTTTCTTT
TRBV12-3/TRBV12-4,-,TRBJ1-1,TRBD1,CASRTGVNTEAFF,TGTGCCAGCAGGACAGGGGTGAACACTGAAGCTTTCTTT
TRBV5-4,few,TRBJ1-1,-,CASSLPGESTEAFF,TGTGCCAGCAGCTTGCCAGGGGAGAGCACTGAAGCTTTCTTT
TRBV7-9,-,TRBJ2-1,TRBD2,CASSLIGLDSYNEQFF,TGTGCCAGCAGCTTAATAGGACTAGACTCCTACAATGAGCAGTTCTTC
TRBV16,-,TRBJ2-1,TRBD2,CASSQSSGGHAYNEQFF,TGTGCCAGCAGCCAATCAAGCGGGGGGCATGCCTACAATGAGCAGTTCTTC
TRBV5-4,-,TRBJ1-2,TRBD1,CASSKGDSQTNYGYTF,TGTGCCAGCAGCAAAGGGGACAGCCAAACTAACTATGGCTACACCTTC
TRBV3-1/TRBV3-2,-,TRBJ2-5,-,CASSNRPSNQETQYF,TGTGCCAGCAGCAACCGCCCTAGCAATCAAGAGACCCAGTACTTC
TRBV28,-,TRBJ1-1,TRBD1,CASSLSGTGSSFF,TGTGCCAGCAGTTTGTCCGGGACAGGCTCATCTTTCTTT
TRBV28,-,TRBJ2-7,-,CASSLGLLASPRGQYF,TGTGCCAGCAGTTTAGGGCTCCTAGCGTCCCCAAGGGGGCAGTACTTC
TRBV28,few,TRBJ1-5,-,CASSPRQILYSNQPQHF,TGTGCCAGCAGCCCTAGACAGATCCTTTATAGCAATCAGCCCCAGCATTTT
TRBV18,-,TRBJ1-3,TRBD1,CASSPPGQALGTIYF,TGTGCCAGCTCACCACCGGGACAGGCCTTGGGGACCATATATTTT
TRBV11-1,-,TRBJ2-3,-,CASSSAGDTDTQYF,TGTGCCAGCAGCTCCGCAGGGGACACAGATACGCAGTATTTT
TRBV5-1,-,TRBJ1-2,TRBD1,CASSLDRIDGYTF,TGCGCCAGCAGTTTGGACAGGATTGATGGCTACACCTTC
TRBV20-1,-,TRBJ1-1,-,CSAPFNTEAFF,TGCAGTGCTCCCTTTAACACTGAAGCTTTCTTT
TRBV6-9,-,TRBJ1-4,-,CASILPGSTNEKLFF,TGTGCCAGCATTCTTCCAGGGTCGACTAATGAAAAACTGTTTTTT
TRBV19,once,TRBJ2-7,-,CASSITSYPTYEQYF,TGTGCCAGTAGTATAACTAGCTATCCTACCTACGAGCAGTACTTC
TRBV27,-,TRBJ2-7,-,CASSLSGGWGEQYF,TGTGCCAGCAGTTTAAGTGGAGGTTGGGGCGAGCAGTACTTC
TRBV10-2,-,TRBJ2-3,TRBD2,CASRDSGGNPDTQYF,TGCGCCAGCAGAGATAGCGGGGGCAATCCAGATACGCAGTATTTT